The clone carrying this T cell receptor beta chain was seen only a few times. The length of the CDR3 is 11 residues. Germline V gene lookup returns CDR1 MDHEN and CDR2 SYDVKM. The ends were cut back, 5 bases at V and 5 bases at J, with 4 bases in the middle. These data are taken from a study of regulatory T cells in long-lasting Graves disease. Study as a whole: Graves' patients, diagnosed recently, had received antithyroid drugs under 3 months.

Time point denoted: newly diagnosed GD, antithyroid drugs for less than 3 months. Construction of the TCR library relied on RNA isolated from PBMCs. Graves' disease diagnosis used American Thyroid Association guidelines. Arm-PCR of CDR3 regions and iRepertoire HTBI primers were the basis on which TCR beta libraries were built. TCRdb ran MiXCR on the multiplex PCR reads and lists one entry per CDR3 protein. The sample carries approximately 400,000 distinct CDR3 sequences, 15% recorded once. These records were also assigned to another study, of T cells in Graves' hyperthyroidism and ophthalmopathy. That paper states: When ophthalmopathy did not progress within 18 months, Graves' hyperthyroidism was considered stable. TCR CDR3 regions were first amplified by RT-PCR with HTBI primers.

This rearrangement joins TRBV28 to TRBJ1-5; D call uncertain. The starting material was peripheral blood mononuclear cells (PBMCs), obtained at new diagnosis, from a patient treated with antithyroid drugs. The sequence was collected from a woman in her 30s with Graves disease. CDR3 sequence (DNA): TGTGCCAGCAGTCCCGATCAGCCCCAGCATTTT. Translated: CASSPDQPQHF. Full variable domain (missing parts from reference TRBV28 and TRBJ1-5): DVKVTQSSRYLVKRTGEKVFLECVQDMDHENMFWYRQDPGLGLRLIYFSYDVKMKEKGDIPEGYSVSREKKERFSLILESASTNQTSMYLCASSPDQPQHFGDGTRLSIL.